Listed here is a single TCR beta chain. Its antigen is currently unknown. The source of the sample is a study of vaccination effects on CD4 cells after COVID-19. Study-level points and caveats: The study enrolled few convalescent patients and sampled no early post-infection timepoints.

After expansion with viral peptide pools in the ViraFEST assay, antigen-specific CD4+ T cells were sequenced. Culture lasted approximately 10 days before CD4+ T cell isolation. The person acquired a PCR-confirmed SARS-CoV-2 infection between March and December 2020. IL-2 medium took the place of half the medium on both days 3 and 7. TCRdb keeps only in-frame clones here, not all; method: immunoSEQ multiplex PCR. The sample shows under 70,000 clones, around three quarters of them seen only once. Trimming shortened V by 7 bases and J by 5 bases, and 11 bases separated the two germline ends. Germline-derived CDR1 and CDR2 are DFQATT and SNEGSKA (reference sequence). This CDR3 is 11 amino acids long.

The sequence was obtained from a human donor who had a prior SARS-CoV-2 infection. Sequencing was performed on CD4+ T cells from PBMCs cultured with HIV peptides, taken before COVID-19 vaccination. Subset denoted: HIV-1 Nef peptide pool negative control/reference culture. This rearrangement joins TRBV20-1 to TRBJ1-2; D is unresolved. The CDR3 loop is CSVGGRYGYTF. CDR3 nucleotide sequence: TGCAGTGTAGGAGGAAGGTATGGCTACACCTTC.